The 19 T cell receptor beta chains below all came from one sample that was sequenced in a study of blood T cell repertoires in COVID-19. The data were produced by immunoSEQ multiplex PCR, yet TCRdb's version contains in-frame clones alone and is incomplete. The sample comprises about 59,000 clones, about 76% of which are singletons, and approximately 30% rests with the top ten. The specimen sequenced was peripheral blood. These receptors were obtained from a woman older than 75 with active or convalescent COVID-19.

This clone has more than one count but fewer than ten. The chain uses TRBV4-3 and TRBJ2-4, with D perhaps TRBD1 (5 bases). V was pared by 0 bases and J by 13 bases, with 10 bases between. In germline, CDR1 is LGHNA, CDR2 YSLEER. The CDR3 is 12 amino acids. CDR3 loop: CASSQEAGPQYF. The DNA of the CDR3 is TGCGCCAGCAGCCAAGAGGCAGGGCCCCAGTACTTC.

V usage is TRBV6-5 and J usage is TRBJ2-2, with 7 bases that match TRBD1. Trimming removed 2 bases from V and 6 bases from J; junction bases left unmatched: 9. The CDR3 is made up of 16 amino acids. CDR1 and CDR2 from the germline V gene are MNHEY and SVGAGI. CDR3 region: CASSYTDTGAAGELFF. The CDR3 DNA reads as TGTGCCAGCAGTTACACTGACACAGGGGCGGCCGGGGAGCTGTTTTTT.

The CDR3 nucleotides are TGTGCCACCAGCAGAGATCCGTGGGGGCAAGGAAACACCATATATTTT. This sequence encodes CATSRDPWGQGNTIYF. The rearrangement joins TRBV15 to TRBJ1-3; TRBD1 is a possible D gene (6 bases). Germline-derived CDR1 and CDR2 are LNHNV and YYDKDF (reference sequence). The CDR3 sequence is 16 residues long. V was clipped by 0 bases and J by 4 bases, with 13 bases between them.

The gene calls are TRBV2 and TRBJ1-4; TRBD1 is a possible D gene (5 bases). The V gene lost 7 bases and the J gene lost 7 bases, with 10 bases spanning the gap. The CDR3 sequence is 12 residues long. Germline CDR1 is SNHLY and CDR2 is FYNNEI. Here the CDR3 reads CASNQGSEKLFF. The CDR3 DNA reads TGTGCCAGCAATCAGGGATCTGAAAAACTGTTTTTT.

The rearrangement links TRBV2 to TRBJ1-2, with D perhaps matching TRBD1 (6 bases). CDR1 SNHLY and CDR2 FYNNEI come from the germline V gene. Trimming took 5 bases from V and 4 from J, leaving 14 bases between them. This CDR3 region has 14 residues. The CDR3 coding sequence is TGTGCCAGCAGTTCAGGGGCGACGGCCTATGGCTACACCTTC. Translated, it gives CASSSGATAYGYTF.

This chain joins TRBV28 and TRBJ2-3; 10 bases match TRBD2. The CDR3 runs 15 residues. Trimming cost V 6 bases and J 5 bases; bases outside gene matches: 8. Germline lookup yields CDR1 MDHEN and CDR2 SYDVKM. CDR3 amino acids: CASRGPSGGLDTQYF. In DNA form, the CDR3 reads TGTGCCAGCAGAGGCCCTAGCGGGGGCCTAGATACGCAGTATTTT.

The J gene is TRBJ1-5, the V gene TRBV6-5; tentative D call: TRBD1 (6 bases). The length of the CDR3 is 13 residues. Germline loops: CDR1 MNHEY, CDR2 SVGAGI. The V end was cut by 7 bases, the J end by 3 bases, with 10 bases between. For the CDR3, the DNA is TGTGCCAGCAAACGGGACAACAATCAGCCCCAGCATTTT. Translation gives CASKRDNNQPQHF.

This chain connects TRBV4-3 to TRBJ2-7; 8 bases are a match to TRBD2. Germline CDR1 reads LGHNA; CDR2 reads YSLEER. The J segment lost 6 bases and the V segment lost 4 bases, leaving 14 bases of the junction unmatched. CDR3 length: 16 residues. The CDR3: CASSPRGSGALSEQYF. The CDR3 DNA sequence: TGCGCCAGCAGCCCAAGGGGTAGCGGGGCGCTCTCCGAGCAGTACTTC.

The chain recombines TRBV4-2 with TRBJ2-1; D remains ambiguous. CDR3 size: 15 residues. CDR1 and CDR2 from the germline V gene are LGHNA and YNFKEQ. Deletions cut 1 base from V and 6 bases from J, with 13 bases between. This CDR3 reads CASSQALTQFNEQFF. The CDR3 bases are TGTGCCAGCAGCCAAGCCCTGACTCAGTTCAATGAGCAGTTCTTC.

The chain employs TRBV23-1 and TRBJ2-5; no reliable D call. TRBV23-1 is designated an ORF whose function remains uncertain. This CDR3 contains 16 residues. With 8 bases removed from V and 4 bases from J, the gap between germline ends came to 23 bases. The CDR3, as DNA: TGCGCCAGCGGTCTTTGCGGCGGCCCCTCAATAGAGACCCAGTACTTC. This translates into CASGLCGGPSIETQYF.

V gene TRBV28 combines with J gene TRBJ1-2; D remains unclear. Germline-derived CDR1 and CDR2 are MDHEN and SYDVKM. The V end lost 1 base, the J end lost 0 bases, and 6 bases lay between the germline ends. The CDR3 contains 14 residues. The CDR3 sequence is CASSLSQTNYGYTF. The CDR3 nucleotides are TGTGCCAGCAGTTTATCCCAGACTAACTATGGCTACACCTTC.

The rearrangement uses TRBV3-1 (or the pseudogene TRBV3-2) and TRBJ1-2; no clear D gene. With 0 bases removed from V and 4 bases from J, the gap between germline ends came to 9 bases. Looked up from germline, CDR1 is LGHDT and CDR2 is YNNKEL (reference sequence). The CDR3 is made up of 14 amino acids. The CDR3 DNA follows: TGTGCCAGCAGCCAAGAACACGCTTCCTATGGCTACACCTTC. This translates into CASSQEHASYGYTF.

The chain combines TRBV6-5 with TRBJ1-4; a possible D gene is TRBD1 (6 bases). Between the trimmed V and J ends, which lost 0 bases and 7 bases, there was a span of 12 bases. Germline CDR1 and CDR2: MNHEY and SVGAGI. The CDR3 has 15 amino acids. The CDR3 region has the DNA TGTGCCAGCAGTTACTCCCCAGGGGTCCGTGAAAAACTGTTTTTT. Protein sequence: CASSYSPGVREKLFF.

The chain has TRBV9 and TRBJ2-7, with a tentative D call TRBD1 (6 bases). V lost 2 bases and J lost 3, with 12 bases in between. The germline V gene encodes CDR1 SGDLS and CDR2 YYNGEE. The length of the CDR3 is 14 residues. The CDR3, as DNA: TGTGCCAGCAGCGTTGGGACATTGGACTACGAGCAGTACTTC. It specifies CASSVGTLDYEQYF.

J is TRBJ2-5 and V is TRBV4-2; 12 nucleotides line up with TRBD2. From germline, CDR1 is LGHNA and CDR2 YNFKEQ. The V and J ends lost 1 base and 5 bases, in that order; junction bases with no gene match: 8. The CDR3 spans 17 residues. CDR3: CASSQGPSGGVQETQYF. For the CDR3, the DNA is TGTGCCAGCAGCCAAGGCCCTAGCGGGGGGGTACAGGAGACCCAGTACTTC.

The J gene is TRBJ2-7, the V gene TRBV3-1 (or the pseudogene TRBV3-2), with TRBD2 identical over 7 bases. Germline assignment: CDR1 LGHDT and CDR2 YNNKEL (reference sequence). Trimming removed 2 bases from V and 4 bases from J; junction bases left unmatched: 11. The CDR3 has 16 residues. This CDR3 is CASSQRGGLGAYEQYF. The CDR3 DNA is TGTGCCAGCAGCCAAAGAGGTGGACTAGGGGCTTACGAGCAGTACTTC.

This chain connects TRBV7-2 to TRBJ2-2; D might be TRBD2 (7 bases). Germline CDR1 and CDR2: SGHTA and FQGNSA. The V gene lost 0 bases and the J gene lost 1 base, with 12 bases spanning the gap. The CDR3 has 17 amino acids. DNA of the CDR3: TGTGCCAGCAGCTTAGCGGGGGGGCCGTTGAACACCGGGGAGCTGTTTTTT. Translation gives CASSLAGGPLNTGELFF.

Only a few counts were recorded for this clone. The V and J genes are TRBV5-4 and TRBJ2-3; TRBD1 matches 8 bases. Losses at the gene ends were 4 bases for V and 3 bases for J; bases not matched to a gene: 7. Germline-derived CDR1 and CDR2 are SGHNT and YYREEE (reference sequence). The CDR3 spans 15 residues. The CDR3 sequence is CASSTRDRGTDTQYF. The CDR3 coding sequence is TGTGCCAGCAGCACCCGCGACAGGGGTACAGATACGCAGTATTTT.

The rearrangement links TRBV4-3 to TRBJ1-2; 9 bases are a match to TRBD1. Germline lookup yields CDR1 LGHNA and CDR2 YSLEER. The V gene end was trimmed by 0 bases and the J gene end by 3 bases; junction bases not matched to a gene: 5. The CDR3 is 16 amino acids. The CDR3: CASSQETGGLYYGYTF. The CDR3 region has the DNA TGCGCCAGCAGCCAAGAAACAGGGGGCTTGTACTATGGCTACACCTTC.